The 15 T cell receptor beta chains presented below share a single source sample, sequenced in a study of T cell clonality in common variable immunodeficiency. The table came from immunoSEQ multiplex PCR; TCRdb's copy has only in-frame clones and leaves some out. The specimen has about 81,000 clones, none found just once. What was sequenced was peripheral blood mononuclear cells. The receptors here all came from a person aged 18 to 75 in good health.

In its sample, this clone was seen many times. The covered CDR3 bases are TGTGCCAGCAGCTTAGGTCCGGGCTATGGC. The encoded protein is CASSLGPGYG. The complete CDR3 reads CASSLGPGYGYTF. The chain employs TRBV11-2 and TRBJ1-2; no firm D call. The read terminates 3 residues ahead of where the CDR3 ends, so the germline J gene completes it. Trimming removed 1 base from V and 4 bases from J, with 7 bases in between. This CDR3 is built from 13 residues. Germline V gene sequence: CDR1 SGHAT, CDR2 FQNNGV.

A few counts support this clone. The read ends 3 residues before the CDR3 terminus; that terminus is restored from the germline J gene. The V and J genes are TRBV5-5 and TRBJ1-5, with 10 bases that match TRBD1. The CDR3 sequence is 15 residues long. Germline CDR1 is SGHKS and CDR2 is YYEKEE (reference sequence). V shed 4 bases, J shed 9 bases, and the junction held 10 bases outside the gene matches. The CDR3 DNA, read in part, is TGTGCCAGCAGCATAGGGACAGGGACAGGGGCGCCC. Encoded protein: CASSIGTGTGAP. The whole CDR3 is CASSIGTGTGAPQHF.

This clone has a count of ten or more. Read sequence stops 3 residues before the CDR3 end, and the germline J gene provides the missing end. The chain couples TRBV2 to TRBJ2-7, with unresolved D. The CDR3 is 11 amino acids. Germline values: CDR1 SNHLY, CDR2 FYNNEI. V was clipped by 8 bases and J by 5 bases, with 10 bases between them. The covered CDR3 bases are TGTGCCAGCTCGGTGCTCAACGAG. Amino acids: CASSVLNE. The full-length CDR3 reads as CASSVLNEQYF. Full variable domain (outside the CDR3, taken from reference TRBV2 and TRBJ2-7): EPEVTQTPSHQVTQMGQEVILRCVPISNHLYFYWYRQILGQKVEFLVSFYNNEISEKSEIFDDQFSVERPDGSNFTLKIRSTKLEDSAMYFCASSVLNEQYFGPGTRLTVT.

There are a few counts of this clone. The CDR3 end falls 3 residues outside the read, so it is completed with the germline J gene. The chain couples TRBV7-6 to TRBJ2-4, with D tentatively TRBD2 (6 bases). CDR1 is SGHVS and CDR2 is FNYEAQ in the germline V gene. The CDR3 runs to 13 residues. CDR3 DNA (partial): TGTGCCAGCAGCTTAGGTGTGGCGGGGTAT. It specifies CASSLGVAGY. The whole CDR3 reads CASSLGVAGYQYF.

This clone was observed many times. The covered CDR3 bases are TGTGCCAGTAGTATAGGACAGGCCAGTTACGAG. Translated: CASSIGQASYE. The whole CDR3 sequence reads CASSIGQASYEQYF. The chain joins TRBV19 to TRBJ2-7, with D perhaps TRBD1 (6 bases). The DNA ends 3 residues before the CDR3 does, and the rest of the CDR3 is filled in from the germline J gene. V was cut by 1 base and J by 4 bases, with 11 bases left in between. Germline V gives CDR1 LNHDA, CDR2 SQIVND (reference sequence). This CDR3 comprises 14 residues.

This clone was found many times. The read ends 3 residues before the CDR3 terminus; that terminus is restored from the germline J gene. This sample includes further DNA sequences coding for the same CDR3. V usage is TRBV5-1 and J usage is TRBJ2-7, with unresolved D. CDR3 size: 12 residues. Per the germline V gene, CDR1 is SGHRS and CDR2 is YFSETQ. Trimming pared 0 bases from V and 2 bases from J, leaving 3 bases between. CDR3 DNA, as far as it was read: TGCGCCAGCAGCTTGGATACCTACGAG. Encoded protein: CASSLDTYE. The entire CDR3 is CASSLDTYEQYF.

This clone occurred many times. The read gets to within 3 residues of the CDR3 end, and the germline J gene fills in the rest. The rearrangement joins TRBV10-1 to TRBJ2-2; TRBD1 matches 9 bases. The CDR3 sequence is 14 residues long. CDR1 is WNHNN, CDR2 SYGVQD, per germline (reference sequence). The junction had 6 bases not matched to a gene; V was cut back by 9 bases and J by 4 bases. The CDR3 DNA, read in part, is TGCGCCAGTCAGGAGACAGGGGGCACCGGGGAG. It specifies CASQETGGTGE. The CDR3 as a whole reads CASQETGGTGELFF.

This clone was detected many times. The CDR3 extends 3 residues past the end of the read, so its final part is completed from the germline J gene. The rearrangement uses TRBV20-1 and TRBJ2-7; no firm D call. The V gene's germline CDR1 is DFQATT and CDR2 SNEGSKA (reference sequence). Trimming removed 5 bases from V and 0 bases from J, with 11 bases in between. CDR3 size: 13 residues. The CDR3 protein is CSALPRSSYEQYF. CDR3 bases read: TGCAGTGCTTTACCGCGAAGCTCCTACGAG.

The sample holds many counts of this clone. The read comes to an end 3 residues before the CDR3 does, leaving the germline J gene to fill in the end. The genes are TRBV7-9 and TRBJ2-1; no clear D gene. The CDR3 has 12 amino acids. Trimming took off 2 bases at V and 7 bases at J, with 6 bases between the two ends. The germline V gene encodes CDR1 SEHNR and CDR2 FQNEAQ (reference sequence). The CDR3 loop reads CASSLTGNEQFF. The CDR3 bases that were read are TGTGCCAGCAGCTTAACCGGGAATGAG.

This clone showed up many times. The junction differs from germline at one of its ends, possibly a read error. From the germline J gene comes the end of the CDR3, since the read stops 3 residues before it. The chain joins TRBV5-4 to TRBJ1-2; 11 positions match TRBD1. Germline loops: CDR1 SGHNT, CDR2 YYREEE (reference sequence). CDR3 length: 15 residues. Partial CDR3 DNA: TGTGCCAGCAACTTGGCGGGACAGGGGGAATATGGC. Encoded protein: CASNLAGQGEYG. Given in full, the CDR3 is CASNLAGQGEYGYTF. Complete variable domain (other parts from reference TRBV5-4 and TRBJ1-2): ETGVTQSPTHLIKTRGQQVTLRCSSQSGHNTVSWYQQALGQGPQFIFQYYREEENGRGNFPPRFSGLQFPNYSSELNVNALELDDSALYLCASNLAGQGEYGYTFGSGTRLTVV.

This clone was picked up many times. The read ends 3 residues before the CDR3 terminus; that terminus is restored from the germline J gene. The chain employs TRBV18 and TRBJ2-3; maybe TRBD1 (6 bases). Germline V gives CDR1 KGHSH, CDR2 LQKENI. The CDR3 runs to 17 residues. V dropped 3 bases and J dropped 3 bases, with 19 bases sitting between them. The CDR3 loop reads CASSPLTGSDDTDTQYF. The part of the CDR3 DNA that was read is TGTGCCAGCTCACCTCTGACAGGTTCAGATGATACAGATACG.

The table lists this clone with many counts. The CDR3 bases that were read are TGCGCCAGCAGCCTCAGCCACCAGGGTCCCTATGGC. This sequence encodes CASSLSHQGPYG. The complete CDR3 protein is CASSLSHQGPYGYTF. This rearrangement joins TRBV5-1 to TRBJ1-2, with D possibly matching TRBD1 (5 bases). The CDR3 end lies 3 residues beyond the end of the read and is filled in from the germline J gene. This CDR3 region has 15 residues. Trimming pared 4 bases from V and 4 bases from J, leaving 17 bases between. The V gene's germline CDR1 is SGHRS and CDR2 YFSETQ. Together with reference TRBV5-1 and TRBJ1-2, the CDR3 gives the full variable domain: KAGVTQTPRYLIKTRGQQVTLSCSPISGHRSVSWYQQTPGQGLQFLFEYFSETQRNKGNFPGRFSGRQFSNSRSEMNVSTLELGDSALYLCASSLSHQGPYGYTFGSGTRLTVV.

This clone was counted many times. At one end, the junction sequence differs from germline, possibly due to a read error. Read sequence stops 3 residues before the CDR3 end, and the germline J gene provides the missing end. V is TRBV4-2 and J is TRBJ2-7, with 9 bases fitting TRBD2. The CDR3 runs to 14 residues. Germline CDR1 reads LGHNA; CDR2 reads YNFKEQ. CDR3 amino acids: CASSQRAGGYEQYF. The CDR3 DNA, read in part, is TGCGCCAGCAGCCAGAGAGCGGGAGGCTACGAG.

This clone was seen ten or more times. The sequence runs out 3 residues before the end of the CDR3; the remainder is reconstructed from the germline J gene. The chain carries TRBV7-3 and TRBJ1-1; 9 nucleotides align to TRBD1. From germline, CDR1 is SGHTA and CDR2 FQGTGA. The CDR3 is 12 amino acids. CDR3 residues: CASSPGQGIAFF. Incomplete CDR3 DNA: TGTGCCAGCAGCCCAGGACAGGGGATC.

This clone was recorded at least ten times. The read ends 3 residues shy of where the CDR3 ends; the end is completed using the germline J gene. The chain joins TRBV5-1 to TRBJ2-7, with D possibly TRBD2 on 5 matching bases. Germline V gives CDR1 SGHRS, CDR2 YFSETQ. Trimming shortened V by 2 bases and J by 2 bases, and 14 bases separated the two germline ends. This CDR3 comprises 15 residues. Incomplete CDR3 DNA: TGCGCCAGCAGCTTTACGGACTTTTCCACCTACGAG. This sequence encodes CASSFTDFSTYE. The CDR3 in full is CASSFTDFSTYEQYF.